These 5 T cell receptor beta chains came from one sample sequenced in a study of immune evolution from preneoplasia to lung adenocarcinoma. TCRdb's table, derived via immunoSEQ multiplex PCR, lists solely in-frame clones and lacks some. The repertoire holds some 3,300 clones, with just under 80% as singletons. Sequences were obtained from FFPE adjacent normal lung tissue. The receptors derive from a person aged 55-80 years with lung adenocarcinoma.

This clone was found once. The chain recombines TRBV28 with TRBJ2-7, with 11 bases fitting TRBD2. This CDR3 contains 15 residues. From germline, CDR1 is MDHEN and CDR2 SYDVKM. Unmatched junction bases numbered 7, after V lost 5 bases and J lost 4 bases. CDR3 loop: CASSVTSGRRYEQYF. CDR3 DNA: TGTGCCAGCAGTGTTACTAGCGGGAGAAGGTACGAGCAGTACTTC.

The CDR3 spells CASQTGETEAFF. The CDR3 DNA reads as TGTGCCTCCCAAACAGGGGAAACTGAAGCTTTCTTT. The chain uses TRBV30 and TRBJ1-1; 7 nucleotides line up with TRBD1. With V trimmed by 7 bases and J by 5 bases, 7 bases remained unmatched. The CDR3 has 12 residues. Germline CDR1 reads GTSNPN; CDR2 reads SVGIG (reference sequence).

This rearrangement joins TRBV30 to TRBJ2-3; no definite D call. The germline V gene encodes CDR1 GTSNPN and CDR2 SVGIG (reference sequence). The CDR3 runs to 13 residues. V was clipped by 5 bases and J by 2 bases, with 11 bases between them. CDR3 sequence (DNA): TGTGCCTGGCTCTCATCCCCCACAGATACGCAGTATTTT. Its translation: CAWLSSPTDTQYF.

CDR3 DNA: TGTGCCAGCAGCTTTGCGGGCGGGGAGCTGTTTTTT. Amino acids: CASSFAGGELFF. V usage is TRBV7-8 and J usage is TRBJ2-2, with a possible D match to TRBD2 (5 bases). The germline CDR1 and CDR2 sequences are SGHVS and FQNEAQ. Trimming took 3 bases from V and 7 from J, leaving 6 bases between them. The CDR3 runs to 12 residues.

The gene calls are TRBV9 and TRBJ2-1, with 9 bases aligning to TRBD1. J was trimmed by 0 bases and V by 4 bases; bases with no gene match: 5. The germline V gene encodes CDR1 SGDLS and CDR2 YYNGEE. The CDR3 covers 16 residues. CDR3: CASSRGQGSSYNEQFF. DNA for the CDR3: TGTGCCAGCAGCCGAGGACAGGGGAGCTCCTACAATGAGCAGTTCTTC.